These 2 T cell receptor beta chains were sequenced from one sample in a study of vaccination effects on CD4 cells after COVID-19. The data were produced by immunoSEQ multiplex PCR, yet TCRdb's version contains in-frame clones alone and is incomplete. The sample holds about 64,000 clones, 78% seen once. These receptors have no identified antigens. Prior to sequencing, the ViraFEST assay stimulated PBMC with viral peptide pools, which expanded the antigen-specific CD4+ T cells. Subsequent to a culture period of around 10 days, CD4+ T cells were isolated. Participants got two doses of BNT162b2 or mRNA-1273 vaccine. The specimen comprised CD4+ T cells from PBMCs cultured with HCoV-OC43 spike peptides, sampled after COVID-19 vaccination. Specified subset: HCoV-OC43 spike overlapping peptide pool stimulation. The receptors here all came from a human donor who received a COVID-19 vaccine.

The chain carries TRBV6-6 and TRBJ1-5, with no clear D. The CDR3 has 15 residues. Trimming took off 2 bases at V and 1 base at J, with 9 bases between the two ends. Germline values: CDR1 MNHNY, CDR2 SVGAGI (reference sequence). The CDR3 region is CASSYGGLSNQPQHF. In DNA, the CDR3 is TGTGCCAGCAGTTACGGAGGGTTGAGCAATCAGCCCCAGCATTTT.

V gene TRBV29-1 combines with J gene TRBJ2-5, with TRBD2 matching over 7 bases. Germline V lookup: CDR1 SQVTM, CDR2 ANQGSEA. V gave up 5 bases and J gave up 4 bases; unmatched junction bases: 4. This CDR3 contains 12 residues. The CDR3 spells CSVREGRETQYF. CDR3 DNA sequence: TGCAGCGTTAGGGAGGGGCGAGAGACCCAGTACTTC.